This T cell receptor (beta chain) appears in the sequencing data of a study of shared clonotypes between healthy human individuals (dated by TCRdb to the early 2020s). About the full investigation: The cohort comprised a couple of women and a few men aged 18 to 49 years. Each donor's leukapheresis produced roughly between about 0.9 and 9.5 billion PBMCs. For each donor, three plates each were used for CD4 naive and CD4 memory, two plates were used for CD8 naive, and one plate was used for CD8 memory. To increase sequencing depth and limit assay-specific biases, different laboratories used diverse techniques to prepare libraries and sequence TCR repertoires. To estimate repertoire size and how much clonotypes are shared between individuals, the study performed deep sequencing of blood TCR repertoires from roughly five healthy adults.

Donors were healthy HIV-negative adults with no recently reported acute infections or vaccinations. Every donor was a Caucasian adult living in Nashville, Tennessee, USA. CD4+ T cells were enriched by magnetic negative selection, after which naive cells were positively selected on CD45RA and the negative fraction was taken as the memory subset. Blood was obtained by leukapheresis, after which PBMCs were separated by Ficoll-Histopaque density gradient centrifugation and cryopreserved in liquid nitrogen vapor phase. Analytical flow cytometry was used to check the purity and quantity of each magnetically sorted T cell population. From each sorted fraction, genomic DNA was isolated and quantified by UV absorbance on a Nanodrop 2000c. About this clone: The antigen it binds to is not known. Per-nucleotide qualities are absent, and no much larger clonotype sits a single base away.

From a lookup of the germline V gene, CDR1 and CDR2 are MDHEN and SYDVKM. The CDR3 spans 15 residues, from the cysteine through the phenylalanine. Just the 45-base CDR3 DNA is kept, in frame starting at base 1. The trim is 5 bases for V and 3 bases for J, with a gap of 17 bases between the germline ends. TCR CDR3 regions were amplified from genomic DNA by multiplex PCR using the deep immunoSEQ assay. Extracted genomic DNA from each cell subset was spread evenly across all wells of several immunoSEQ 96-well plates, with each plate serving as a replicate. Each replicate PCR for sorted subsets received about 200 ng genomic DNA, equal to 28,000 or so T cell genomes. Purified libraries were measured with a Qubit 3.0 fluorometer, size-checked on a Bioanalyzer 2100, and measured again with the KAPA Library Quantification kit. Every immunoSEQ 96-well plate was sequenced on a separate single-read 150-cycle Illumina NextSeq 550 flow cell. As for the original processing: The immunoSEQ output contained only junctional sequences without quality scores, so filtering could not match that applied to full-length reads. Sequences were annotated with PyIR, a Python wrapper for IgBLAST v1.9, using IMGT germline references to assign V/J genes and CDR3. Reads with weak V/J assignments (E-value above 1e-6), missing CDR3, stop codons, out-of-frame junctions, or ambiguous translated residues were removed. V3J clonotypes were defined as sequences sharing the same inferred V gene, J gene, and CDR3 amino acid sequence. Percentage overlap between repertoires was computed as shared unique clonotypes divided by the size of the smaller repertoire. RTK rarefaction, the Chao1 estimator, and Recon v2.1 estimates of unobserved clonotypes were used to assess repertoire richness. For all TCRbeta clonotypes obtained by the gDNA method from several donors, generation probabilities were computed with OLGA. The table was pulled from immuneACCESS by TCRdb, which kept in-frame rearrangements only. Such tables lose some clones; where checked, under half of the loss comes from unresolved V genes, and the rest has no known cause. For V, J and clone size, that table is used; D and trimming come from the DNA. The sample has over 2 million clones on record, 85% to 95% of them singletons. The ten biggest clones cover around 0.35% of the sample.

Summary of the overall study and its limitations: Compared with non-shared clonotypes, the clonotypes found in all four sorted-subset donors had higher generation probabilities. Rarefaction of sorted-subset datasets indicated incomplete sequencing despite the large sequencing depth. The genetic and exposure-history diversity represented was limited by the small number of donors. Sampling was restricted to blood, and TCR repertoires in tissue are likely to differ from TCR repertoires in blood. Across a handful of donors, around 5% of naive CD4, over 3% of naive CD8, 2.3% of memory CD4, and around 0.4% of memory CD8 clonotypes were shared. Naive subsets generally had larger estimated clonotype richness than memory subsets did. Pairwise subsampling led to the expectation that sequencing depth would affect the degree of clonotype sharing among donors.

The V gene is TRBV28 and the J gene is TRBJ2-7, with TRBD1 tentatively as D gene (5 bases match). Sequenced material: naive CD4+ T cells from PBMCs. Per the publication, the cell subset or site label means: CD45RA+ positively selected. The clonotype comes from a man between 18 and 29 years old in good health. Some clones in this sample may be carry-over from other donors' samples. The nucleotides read TGTGCCAGCAGTCGTTACAGGAAGACAAACTACGAGCAGTACTTC. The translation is CASSRYRKTNYEQYF. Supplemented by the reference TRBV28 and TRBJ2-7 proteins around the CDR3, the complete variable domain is DVKVTQSSRYLVKRTGEKVFLECVQDMDHENMFWYRQDPGLGLRLIYFSYDVKMKEKGDIPEGYSVSREKKERFSLILESASTNQTSMYLCASSRYRKTNYEQYFGPGTRLTVT.